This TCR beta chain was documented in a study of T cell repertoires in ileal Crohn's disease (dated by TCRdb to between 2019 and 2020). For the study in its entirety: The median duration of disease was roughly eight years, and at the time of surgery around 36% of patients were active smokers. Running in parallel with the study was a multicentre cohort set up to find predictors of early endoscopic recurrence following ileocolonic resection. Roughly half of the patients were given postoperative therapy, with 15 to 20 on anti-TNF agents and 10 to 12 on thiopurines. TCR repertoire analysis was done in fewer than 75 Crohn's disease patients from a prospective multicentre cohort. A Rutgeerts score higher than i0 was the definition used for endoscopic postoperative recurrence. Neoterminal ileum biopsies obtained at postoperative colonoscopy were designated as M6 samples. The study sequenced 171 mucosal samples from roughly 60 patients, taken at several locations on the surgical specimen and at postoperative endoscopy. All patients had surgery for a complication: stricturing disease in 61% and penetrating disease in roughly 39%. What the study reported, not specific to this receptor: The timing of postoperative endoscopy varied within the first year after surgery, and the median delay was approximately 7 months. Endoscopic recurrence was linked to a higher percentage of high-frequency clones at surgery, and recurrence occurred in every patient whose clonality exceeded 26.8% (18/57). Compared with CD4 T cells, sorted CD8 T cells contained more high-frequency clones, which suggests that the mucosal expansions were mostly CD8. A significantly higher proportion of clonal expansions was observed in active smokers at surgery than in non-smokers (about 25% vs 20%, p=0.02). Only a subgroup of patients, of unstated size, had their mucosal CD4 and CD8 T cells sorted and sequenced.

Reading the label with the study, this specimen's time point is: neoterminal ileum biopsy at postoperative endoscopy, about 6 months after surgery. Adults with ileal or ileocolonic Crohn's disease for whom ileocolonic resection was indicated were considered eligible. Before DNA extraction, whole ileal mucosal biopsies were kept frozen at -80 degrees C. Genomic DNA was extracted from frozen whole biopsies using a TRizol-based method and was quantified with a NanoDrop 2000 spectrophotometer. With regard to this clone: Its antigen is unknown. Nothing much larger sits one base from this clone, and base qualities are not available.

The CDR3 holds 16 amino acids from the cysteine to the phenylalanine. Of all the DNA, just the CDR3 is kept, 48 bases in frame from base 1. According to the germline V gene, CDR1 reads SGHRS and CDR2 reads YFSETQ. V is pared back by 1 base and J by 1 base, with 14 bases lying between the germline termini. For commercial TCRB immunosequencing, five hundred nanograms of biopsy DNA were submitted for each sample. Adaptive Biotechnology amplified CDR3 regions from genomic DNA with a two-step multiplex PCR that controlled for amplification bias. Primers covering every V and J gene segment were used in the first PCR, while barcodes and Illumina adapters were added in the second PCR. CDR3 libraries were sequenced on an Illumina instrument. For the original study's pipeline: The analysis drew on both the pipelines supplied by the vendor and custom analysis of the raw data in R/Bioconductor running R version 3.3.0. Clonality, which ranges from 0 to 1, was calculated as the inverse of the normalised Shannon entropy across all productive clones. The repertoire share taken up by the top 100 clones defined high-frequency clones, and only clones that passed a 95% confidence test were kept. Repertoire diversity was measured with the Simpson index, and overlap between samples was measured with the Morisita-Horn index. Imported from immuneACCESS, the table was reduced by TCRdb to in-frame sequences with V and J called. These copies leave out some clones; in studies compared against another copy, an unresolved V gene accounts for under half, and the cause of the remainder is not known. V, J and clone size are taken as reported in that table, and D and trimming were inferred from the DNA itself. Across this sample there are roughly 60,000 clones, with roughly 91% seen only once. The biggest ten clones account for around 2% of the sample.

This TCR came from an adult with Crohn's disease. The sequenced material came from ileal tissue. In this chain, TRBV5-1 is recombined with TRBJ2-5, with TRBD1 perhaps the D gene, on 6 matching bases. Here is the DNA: TGCGCCAGCAGCTTGAGTACAACAGGGCTCCAAGAGACCCAGTACTTC. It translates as CASSLSTTGLQETQYF.